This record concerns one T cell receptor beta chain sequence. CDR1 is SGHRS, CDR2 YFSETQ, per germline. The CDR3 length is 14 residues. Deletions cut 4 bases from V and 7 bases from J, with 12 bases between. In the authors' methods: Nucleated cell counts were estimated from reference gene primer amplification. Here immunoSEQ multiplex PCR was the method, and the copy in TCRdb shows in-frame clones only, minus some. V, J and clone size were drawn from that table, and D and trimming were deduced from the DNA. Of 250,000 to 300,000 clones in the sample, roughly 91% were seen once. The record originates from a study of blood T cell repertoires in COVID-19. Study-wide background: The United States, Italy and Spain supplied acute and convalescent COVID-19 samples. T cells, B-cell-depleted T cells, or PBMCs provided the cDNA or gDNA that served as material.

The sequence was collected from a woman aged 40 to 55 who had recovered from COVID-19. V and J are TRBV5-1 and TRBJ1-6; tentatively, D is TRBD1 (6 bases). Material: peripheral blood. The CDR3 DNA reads TGCGCCAGCAGCCCGGACAGTCGCAATTCACCCCTCCACTTT. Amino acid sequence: CASSPDSRNSPLHF.